These 9 T cell receptor beta chains were sequenced from one sample in a study of blood T cell repertoires in COVID-19. Assay: immunoSEQ multiplex PCR; the TCRdb copy retains only in-frame clones and omits some. Among under 70,000 clones, around 90% were seen once, and the ten largest hold around an eighth. Sequenced input: peripheral blood. The receptors stem from a human donor with active COVID-19. The donor label of this sample is uncertain.

This clone appeared once. This sequence joins TRBV6-1 and TRBJ2-7; tentatively, D is TRBD1 (6 bases). CDR1 and CDR2 (germline): MNHNS, SASEGT. The CDR3 is made up of 13 amino acids. The V gene lost 1 base and the J gene lost 9 bases, with 13 bases spanning the gap. The CDR3 bases are TGTGCCAGCAGTGAAGGTAAGGGCAGGGGGCAGTACTTC. Translating it yields CASSEGKGRGQYF.

The chain carries TRBV6-6 and TRBJ1-1; 8 positions match TRBD1. The CDR3 extends over 13 amino acids. CDR1 MNHNY and CDR2 SVGAGI come from the germline V gene (reference sequence). Germline trimming cut 5 bases from V and 3 bases from J; bases unmatched to any gene: 2. This CDR3 is CASSPTGDTEAFF. CDR3 nucleotides: TGTGCCAGCAGTCCGACAGGGGACACTGAAGCTTTCTTT.

V is TRBV10-1 and J is TRBJ2-2, with TRBD2 identical over 9 bases. The germline CDR1 and CDR2 sequences are WNHNN and SYGVQD (reference sequence). The CDR3 runs 14 residues. Trimming at V came to 6 bases and at J to 2 bases, leaving 1 base not matched to a gene. Here the CDR3 reads CASRTSGNTGELFF. CDR3 coding DNA: TGCGCCAGCAGGACTAGCGGAAACACCGGGGAGCTGTTTTTT.

V gene TRBV28 combines with J gene TRBJ2-6; 10 bases are a match to TRBD1. The germline CDR1 and CDR2 sequences are MDHEN and SYDVKM. The V gene end was trimmed by 5 bases and the J gene end by 4 bases; junction bases not matched to a gene: 8. The CDR3 length is 17 residues. This CDR3 reads CASSNRQGALGANVLTF. The DNA of the CDR3 is TGTGCCAGCAGTAACCGACAGGGGGCGCTCGGGGCCAACGTCCTGACTTTC.

V gene TRBV11-2 combines with J gene TRBJ1-5, with D unclear. This CDR3 is built from 15 residues. Germline loops: CDR1 SGHAT, CDR2 FQNNGV. The ends were cut back, 5 bases at V and 0 bases at J, with 11 bases in the middle. The chain's CDR3 is CASSTTGGSNQPQHF. CDR3 coding DNA: TGTGCCAGCAGCACGACTGGAGGTAGCAATCAGCCCCAGCATTTT.

Only one count was recorded for this clone. The chain links TRBV7-3 to TRBJ2-3; D might be TRBD1 (6 bases). Germline CDR1 is SGHTA and CDR2 is FQGTGA. The CDR3 extends over 13 amino acids. Trimming shortened V by 5 bases and J by 0 bases, and 6 bases separated the two germline ends. CDR3 region: CASSRGSTDTQYF. DNA for the CDR3: TGTGCCAGCAGCAGGGGGAGCACAGATACGCAGTATTTT.

The chain links TRBV7-2 to TRBJ2-3; 12 nucleotides line up with TRBD1. The V gene's germline CDR1 is SGHTA and CDR2 FQGNSA. V lost 5 bases, J lost 2 bases, and 8 bases stayed unmatched. The CDR3 consists of 17 residues. The CDR3 DNA is TGTGCCAGCAGCCCACGGGACAGGGGGCTTGTCACAGATACGCAGTATTTT. Amino acid sequence: CASSPRDRGLVTDTQYF.

The chain employs TRBV5-1 and TRBJ1-1, with D unresolved. CDR3 length: 13 residues. V lost 4 bases and J 0 bases, leaving 7 bases between the germline ends. From germline, CDR1 is SGHRS and CDR2 YFSETQ. The CDR3 loop is CASSQTLNTEAFF. CDR3 nucleotide sequence: TGCGCCAGCAGCCAAACACTGAACACTGAAGCTTTCTTT.

This chain links TRBV27 with TRBJ2-5; 15 bases match TRBD2. Germline CDR1 MNHEY, CDR2 SMNVEV (reference sequence). CDR3 length: 19 residues. The V segment lost 8 bases and the J segment 2 bases; nucleotides outside the gene matches: 15. The CDR3 here is CASRPLHRTSGGVQETQYF. CDR3 coding DNA: TGTGCCAGCCGACCCCTCCACCGGACTAGCGGGGGGGTACAAGAGACCCAGTACTTC.